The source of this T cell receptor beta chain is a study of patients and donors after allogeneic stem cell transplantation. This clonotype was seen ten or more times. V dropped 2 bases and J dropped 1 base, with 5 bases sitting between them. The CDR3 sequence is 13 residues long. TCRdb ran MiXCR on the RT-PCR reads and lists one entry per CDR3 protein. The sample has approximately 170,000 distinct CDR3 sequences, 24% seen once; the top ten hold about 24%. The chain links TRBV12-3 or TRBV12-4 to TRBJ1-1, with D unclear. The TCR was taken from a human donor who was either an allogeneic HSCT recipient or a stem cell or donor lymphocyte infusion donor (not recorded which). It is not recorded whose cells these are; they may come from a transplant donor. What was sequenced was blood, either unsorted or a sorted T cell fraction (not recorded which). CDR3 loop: CASSLSQNTEAFF. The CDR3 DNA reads TGTGCCAGCAGTTTAAGTCAGAACACTGAAGCTTTCTTT.